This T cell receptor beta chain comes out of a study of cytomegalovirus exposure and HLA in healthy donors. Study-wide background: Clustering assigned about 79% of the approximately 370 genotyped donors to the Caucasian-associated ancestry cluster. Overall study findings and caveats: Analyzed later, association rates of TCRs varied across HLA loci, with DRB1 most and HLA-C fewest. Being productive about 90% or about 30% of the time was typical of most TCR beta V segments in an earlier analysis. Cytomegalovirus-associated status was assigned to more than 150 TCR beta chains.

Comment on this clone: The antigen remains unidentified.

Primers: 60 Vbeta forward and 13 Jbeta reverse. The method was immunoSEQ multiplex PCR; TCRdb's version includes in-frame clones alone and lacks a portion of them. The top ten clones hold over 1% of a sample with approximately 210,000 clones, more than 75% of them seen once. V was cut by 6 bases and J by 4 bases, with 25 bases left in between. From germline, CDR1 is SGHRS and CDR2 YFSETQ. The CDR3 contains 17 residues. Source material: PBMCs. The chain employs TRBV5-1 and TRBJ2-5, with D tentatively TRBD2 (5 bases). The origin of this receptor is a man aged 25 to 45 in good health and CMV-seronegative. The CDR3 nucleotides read TGCGCCAGCAAGGTCTACCCGGAGCTTGGAGGTATAGAGACCCAGTACTTC. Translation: CASKVYPELGGIETQYF. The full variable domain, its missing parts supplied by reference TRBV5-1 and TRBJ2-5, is KAGVTQTPRYLIKTRGQQVTLSCSPISGHRSVSWYQQTPGQGLQFLFEYFSETQRNKGNFPGRFSGRQFSNSRSEMNVSTLELGDSALYLCASKVYPELGGIETQYFGPGTRLLVL.